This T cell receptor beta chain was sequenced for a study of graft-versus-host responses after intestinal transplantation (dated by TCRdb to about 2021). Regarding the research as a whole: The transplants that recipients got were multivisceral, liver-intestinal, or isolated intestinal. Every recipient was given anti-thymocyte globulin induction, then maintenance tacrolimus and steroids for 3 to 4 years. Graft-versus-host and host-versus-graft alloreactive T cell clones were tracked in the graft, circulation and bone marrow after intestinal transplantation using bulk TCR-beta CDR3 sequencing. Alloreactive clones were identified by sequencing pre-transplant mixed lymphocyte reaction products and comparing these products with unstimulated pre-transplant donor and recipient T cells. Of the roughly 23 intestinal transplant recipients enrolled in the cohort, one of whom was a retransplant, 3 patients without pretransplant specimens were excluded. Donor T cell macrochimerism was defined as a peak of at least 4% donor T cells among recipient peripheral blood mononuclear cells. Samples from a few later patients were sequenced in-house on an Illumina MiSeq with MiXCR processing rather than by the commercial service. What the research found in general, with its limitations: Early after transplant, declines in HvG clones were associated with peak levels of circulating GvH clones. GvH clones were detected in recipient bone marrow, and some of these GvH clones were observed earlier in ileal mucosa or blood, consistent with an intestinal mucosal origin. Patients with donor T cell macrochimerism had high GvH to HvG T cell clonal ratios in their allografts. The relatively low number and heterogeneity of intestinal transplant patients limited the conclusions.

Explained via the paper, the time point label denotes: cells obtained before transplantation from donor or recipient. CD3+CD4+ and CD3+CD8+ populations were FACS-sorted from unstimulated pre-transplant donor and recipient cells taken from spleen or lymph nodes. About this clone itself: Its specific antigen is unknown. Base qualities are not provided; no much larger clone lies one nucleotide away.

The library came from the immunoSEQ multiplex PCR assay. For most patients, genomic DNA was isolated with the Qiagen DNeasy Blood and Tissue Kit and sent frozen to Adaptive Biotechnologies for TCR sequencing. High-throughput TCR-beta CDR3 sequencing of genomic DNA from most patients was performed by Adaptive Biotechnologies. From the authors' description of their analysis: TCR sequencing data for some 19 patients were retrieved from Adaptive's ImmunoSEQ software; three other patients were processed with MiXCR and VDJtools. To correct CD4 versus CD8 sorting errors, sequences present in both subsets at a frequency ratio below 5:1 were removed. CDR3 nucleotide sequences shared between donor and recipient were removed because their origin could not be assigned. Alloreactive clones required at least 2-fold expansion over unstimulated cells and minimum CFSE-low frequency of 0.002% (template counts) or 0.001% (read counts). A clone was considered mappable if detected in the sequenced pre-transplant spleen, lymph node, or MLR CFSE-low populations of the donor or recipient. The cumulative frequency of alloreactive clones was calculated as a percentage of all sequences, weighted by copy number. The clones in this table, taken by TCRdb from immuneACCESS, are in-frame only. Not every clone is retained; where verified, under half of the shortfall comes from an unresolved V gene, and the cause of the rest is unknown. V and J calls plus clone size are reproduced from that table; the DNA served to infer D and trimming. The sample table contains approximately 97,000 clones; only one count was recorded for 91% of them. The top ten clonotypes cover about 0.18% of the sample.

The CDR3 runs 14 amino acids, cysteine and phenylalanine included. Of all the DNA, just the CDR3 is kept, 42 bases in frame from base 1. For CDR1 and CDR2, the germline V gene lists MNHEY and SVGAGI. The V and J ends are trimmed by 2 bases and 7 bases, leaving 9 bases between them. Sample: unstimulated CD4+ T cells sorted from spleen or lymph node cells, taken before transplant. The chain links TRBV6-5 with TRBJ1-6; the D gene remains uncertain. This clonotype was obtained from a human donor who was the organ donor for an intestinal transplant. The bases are TGTGCCAGCAGTTACCGCCAGAGGAATTCACCCCTCCACTTT. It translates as CASSYRQRNSPLHF.